The present T cell receptor beta chain was sequenced within a study of blood T cell repertoires in COVID-19. Study information: The United States, Italy and Spain provided the acute and convalescent COVID-19 samples. PBMCs, B-cell-depleted T cells, or T cells were the source of the cDNA or gDNA that made up the material.

In the original workflow: Counts of nucleated cells, estimated from reference gene primer amplification, were obtained. Some clones are missing from TCRdb's copy, which holds only in-frame ones; the method was immunoSEQ multiplex PCR. Clone size and the V and J calls come from that table; the DNA yielded D and trimming. This repertoire shows about 200,000 clones, roughly nine tenths found once; its top ten account for about 10%. CDR1 is SGHDT and CDR2 is YYEEEE in the germline V gene. With V trimmed by 4 bases and J by 4 bases, 9 bases remained unmatched. The CDR3 sequence is 15 residues long. Seattle patients were enrolled during active infection and followed longitudinally.

The receptor's source is a woman aged 50 to 60 with COVID-19, enrolled during active disease. Material: peripheral blood. This sequence joins TRBV5-6 and TRBJ2-3; 7 bases fit TRBD1. CDR3 in DNA: TGTGCCAGCAGCCCGGGACAGATGGAGCCAGATACGCAGTATTTT. Amino acids: CASSPGQMEPDTQYF.